This T cell receptor beta chain was retrieved from a study of shared clonotypes between healthy human individuals. A single count supports this clone. Naive CD8 populations comprised CD45RO-negative cells positively selected for CCR7, excluding terminally differentiated effector memory CD45RA+ cells. Profiling relied on immunoSEQ multiplex PCR, and the TCRdb table lists in-frame clones only, not all of them. This table has hundreds of thousands of clones, roughly 95% appearing once. This receptor was identified in a woman younger than 45 in good health. The sequenced sample was naive CD8+ T cells sorted from blood.

The CDR3 region is CASSPSFLAGESYEQYF. CDR3 coding DNA: TGTGCCAGCAGTCCGTCGTTCCTGGCGGGAGAAAGCTACGAGCAGTACTTC. The chain has TRBV28 and TRBJ2-7, with TRBD2 matching over 7 bases. Germline values: CDR1 MDHEN, CDR2 SYDVKM. This CDR3 is built from 17 residues. Germline trimming cut 5 bases from V and 3 bases from J; bases unmatched to any gene: 16.